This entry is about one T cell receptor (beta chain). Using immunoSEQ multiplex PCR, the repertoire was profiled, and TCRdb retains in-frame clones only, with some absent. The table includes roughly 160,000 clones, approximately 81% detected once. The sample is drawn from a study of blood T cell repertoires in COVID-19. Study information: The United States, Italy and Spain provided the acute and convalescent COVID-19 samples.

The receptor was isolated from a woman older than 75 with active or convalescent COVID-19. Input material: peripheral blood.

The CDR3: CASSHGTSGRPSEQYF. The CDR3 coding sequence is TGTGCCAGCAGTCACGGGACTAGCGGACGACCCTCCGAGCAGTACTTC. This chain connects TRBV27 to TRBJ2-7; 11 nucleotides agree with TRBD2. Trimming at V came to 5 bases and at J to 6 bases, leaving 12 bases not matched to a gene. CDR1 is MNHEY, CDR2 SMNVEV, per germline (reference sequence). The CDR3 is 16 residues long.